This is a list of T cell receptor beta chains from one sample in a study of PD-1 blockade in classical Hodgkin lymphoma. Sequencing was performed with immunoSEQ multiplex PCR; in TCRdb, only in-frame clones are kept and a portion is missing. The table lists just under 100,000 clones, 80% to 85% of them singletons. The material sequenced was peripheral blood mononuclear cells (PBMCs), taken at baseline. The receptors were gathered from a human donor with classical Hodgkin lymphoma. Both conserved end residues are part of each CDR3. The order of the fields is V gene, clone size, J gene, D gene, CDR3 protein, CDR3 DNA. A D gene is named only where the DNA matches it firmly. The size field is filled for only some rows; it gives once, few, many or a size class.

TRBV5-7	NA	TRBJ2-5	TRBD1	CASSQGGTGTVQETQYF	TGTGCCAGCAGCCAGGGGGGGACAGGGACCGTCCAGGAGACCCAGTACTTC
TRBV5-6	NA	TRBJ1-1	NA	CASSLGGTSEAFF	TGTGCCAGCAGCTTGGGGGGGACAAGTGAAGCTTTCTTT
TRBV23-1	NA	TRBJ1-1	NA	CASSQSAAYTEAFF	TGCGCCAGCAGTCAATCGGCGGCATACACTGAAGCTTTCTTT
TRBV6-1	NA	TRBJ2-2	NA	CASSWGRPGELFF	TGTGCCAGCAGCTGGGGACGTCCCGGGGAGCTGTTTTTT
TRBV10-3	NA	TRBJ1-3	TRBD1	CATFTGAFSGNTIYF	TGTGCCACTTTTACAGGGGCGTTCTCTGGAAACACCATATATTTT
TRBV7-9	NA	TRBJ1-1	TRBD1	CASSFTGTGAEAFF	TGTGCCAGCAGCTTCACCGGGACAGGGGCTGAAGCTTTCTTT
TRBV10-1	NA	TRBJ2-7	NA	CASSESQLHGHEQYF	TGCGCCAGCAGTGAGTCCCAACTTCACGGCCACGAGCAGTACTTC
TRBV7-8	NA	TRBJ2-5	NA	CASSLGIVYQETQYF	TGTGCCAGCAGCTTAGGAATTGTGTACCAAGAGACCCAGTACTTC
TRBV6-1	NA	TRBJ1-1	NA	CASSASGKDTEAFF	TGTGCCAGCAGTGCTTCAGGGAAGGACACTGAAGCTTTCTTT
TRBV6-5	NA	TRBJ2-3	TRBD2	CASSYVGLGVDTQYF	TGTGCCAGCAGTTACGTGGGACTAGGAGTTGATACGCAGTATTTT
TRBV10-3	NA	TRBJ2-5	NA	CAISDAGETQYF	TGTGCCATCAGTGACGCGGGAGAGACCCAGTACTTC
TRBV10-3	NA	TRBJ1-2	NA	CAISQGHGYTF	TGTGCCATCAGCCAGGGACATGGCTACACCTTC
TRBV19	NA	TRBJ2-3	NA	CASSILDTQYF	TGTGCCAGTAGTATTCTTGATACGCAGTATTTT
TRBV27	NA	TRBJ2-1	NA	CASSRRVYNEQFF	TGTGCCAGCAGTCGCAGGGTATACAATGAGCAGTTCTTC
TRBV5-1	NA	TRBJ1-1	NA	CASSLEVLNTEAFF	TGCGCCAGCAGCTTGGAGGTCTTAAACACTGAAGCTTTCTTT
TRBV29-1	NA	TRBJ1-1	TRBD1	CSVGGGYGTEAFF	TGCAGCGTTGGAGGGGGCTATGGCACTGAAGCTTTCTTT
TRBV18	NA	TRBJ1-5	NA	CASSPGTLQNQPQHF	TGTGCCAGCTCACCTGGGACACTACAAAATCAGCCCCAGCATTTT
TRBV5-1	few	TRBJ1-4	NA	CASSLLGGGNEKLFF	TGCGCCAGCAGCTTGCTTGGGGGAGGGAATGAAAAACTGTTTTTT
TRBV7-2	NA	TRBJ2-2	NA	CASSLDGNTGELFF	TGTGCCAGCAGCTTAGACGGGAACACCGGGGAGCTGTTTTTT
TRBV27	NA	TRBJ1-1	NA	CASGQGFVEAFF	TGTGCCAGCGGTCAGGGGTTCGTTGAAGCTTTCTTT
TRBV6-1	NA	TRBJ1-4	NA	CASSRQDTNEEKLFF	TGTGCCAGCAGTAGACAGGATACCAATGAGGAAAAACTGTTTTTT
TRBV19	NA	TRBJ1-2	NA	CASSVYDYGYTF	TGTGCCAGTAGTGTTTACGACTATGGCTACACCTTC
TRBV18	NA	TRBJ2-2	NA	CASSQDRTLTGELFF	TGTGCCAGCTCTCAGGACAGAACTCTCACCGGGGAGCTGTTTTTT
TRBV10-2	NA	TRBJ1-1	NA	CASSHRNTEAFF	TGCGCCAGCAGCCACAGGAACACTGAAGCTTTCTTT
TRBV7-2	NA	TRBJ1-1	NA	CASSLQVNTEAFF	TGTGCCAGCAGCCTACAGGTGAACACTGAAGCTTTCTTT
TRBV18	NA	TRBJ2-7	TRBD2	CASSPPRLAGVYEQYF	TGTGCCAGCTCACCACCGAGGCTAGCGGGAGTCTACGAGCAGTACTTC
TRBV27	NA	TRBJ1-3	TRBD1	CASSLRGPAYGNTIYF	TGTGCCAGCAGTTTGAGGGGGCCCGCGTATGGAAACACCATATATTTT
TRBV9	NA	TRBJ2-5	NA	CASSRREPGETQYF	TGTGCCAGCAGCAGGCGAGAACCGGGAGAGACCCAGTACTTC
TRBV10-3	once	TRBJ2-7	TRBD1	CAISAGQGNYEQYF	TGTGCCATCAGTGCGGGACAGGGGAACTACGAGCAGTACTTC
TRBV29-1	NA	TRBJ1-3	NA	CSVEAHGLSGNTIYF	TGCAGCGTTGAAGCGCACGGCCTCTCTGGAAACACCATATATTTT
TRBV2	NA	TRBJ2-2	TRBD2	CASRGVAGAAGELFF	TGTGCCAGCAGGGGGGTAGCGGGAGCGGCCGGGGAGCTGTTTTTT
TRBV5-4	NA	TRBJ2-1	TRBD2	CASSWGLAANEQFF	TGTGCCAGCAGCTGGGGACTAGCGGCAAATGAGCAGTTCTTC
TRBV7-3	NA	TRBJ1-1	TRBD1	CASTPRTGGPNTEAFF	TGTGCCAGCACCCCACGGACAGGGGGCCCGAACACTGAAGCTTTCTTT
TRBV9	few	TRBJ2-3	TRBD2	CASSVAPYAGGPGGSADTQYF	TGTGCCAGCAGCGTAGCTCCTTACGCGGGAGGGCCTGGCGGTAGTGCAGATACGCAGTATTTT
TRBV11-3	NA	TRBJ2-1	NA	CASSLGGPRNEQFF	TGTGCCAGCAGCTTAGGGGGGCCTAGAAATGAGCAGTTCTTC
TRBV28	NA	TRBJ2-4	TRBD1	CASSSGTGSVAKNIQYF	TGTGCCAGCAGTTCCGGGACAGGGTCGGTAGCCAAAAACATTCAGTACTTC
TRBV14	NA	TRBJ2-1	TRBD2	CASSQVGTSVFNEQFF	TGTGCCAGCAGCCAAGTTGGGACTAGCGTTTTTAATGAGCAGTTCTTC
TRBV6-5	NA	TRBJ2-1	NA	CASSYSTGSSYNEQFF	TGTGCCAGCAGTTACTCGACTGGATCCAGTTACAATGAGCAGTTCTTC
TRBV18	once	TRBJ2-1	TRBD1	CASSPSTGDNEQFF	TGTGCCAGCTCACCGTCAACAGGGGACAATGAGCAGTTCTTC
TRBV18	NA	TRBJ1-2	NA	CASSPGSDYGYTF	TGTGCCAGCTCACCCGGTTCTGACTATGGCTACACCTTC
TRBV19	NA	TRBJ2-2	TRBD2	CASTRSGGDPGELFF	TGTGCCAGCACCCGATCGGGAGGGGATCCCGGGGAGCTGTTTTTT
TRBV6-5	NA	TRBJ2-3	NA	CASSWRGPADTQYF	TGTGCCAGCAGCTGGCGGGGTCCGGCAGATACGCAGTATTTT
TRBV6-5	NA	TRBJ1-6	NA	CASRWQRDSSPLHF	TGTGCCAGCAGGTGGCAGCGGGATTCCTCACCCCTCCACTTT
TRBV5-8	NA	TRBJ2-4	TRBD1	CASIWTGTAKNIQYF	TGTGCCAGCATCTGGACAGGGACTGCCAAAAACATTCAGTACTTC
TRBV19	NA	TRBJ2-7	NA	CASSFVGRGEPSYEQYF	TGTGCCAGTAGTTTCGTAGGAAGGGGCGAACCGTCCTACGAGCAGTACTTC
TRBV10-3	NA	TRBJ1-1	TRBD1	CAITYDRGPTEAFF	TGTGCCATCACCTATGACAGGGGCCCCACTGAAGCTTTCTTT